The source of this T cell receptor (beta chain) is a study of regulatory T cells in long-lasting Graves disease. Study-level points and caveats: There was favoring of TRBV28, TRBJ1-2 and TRBJ2-5 in persistent disease. A reduction in accuracy may have resulted from the small sample size.

Only a few counts were recorded for this clonotype. Its target is unknown. The germline V gene has CDR1 SEHNR and CDR2 FQNEAQ (reference sequence). V was cut by 4 bases and J by 7 bases, with 14 bases left in between. The CDR3 spans 15 residues. Combining iRepertoire HTBI primers with Arm-PCR of CDR3 regions, the authors built TCR beta libraries. TCRdb processed the multiplex PCR reads anew with MiXCR; each CDR3 protein has one entry. This sample carries about 430,000 distinct CDR3 sequences, 15% of them seen once, and the ten largest clones take over 7.5%. Time point defined: newly diagnosed GD, antithyroid drugs for less than 3 months. The authors made the TCR library using RNA they extracted from PBMCs. The sample was also reused in another study, on T cells in Graves' hyperthyroidism and ophthalmopathy. From that study: Onset of ophthalmopathy came a median about 6.5 months after the model predicted it.

This sequence was found in a woman aged 40 to 50 with Graves disease. Specimen: peripheral blood mononuclear cells (PBMCs), collected at new diagnosis, from a patient treated with antithyroid drugs. V and J are TRBV7-9 and TRBJ1-6; D possibly corresponds to TRBD1 (6 bases). CDR3 in amino acids: CASSSRTEMNSPLHF. CDR3 coding DNA: TGTGCCAGCAGCTCTAGGACAGAAATGAATTCACCCCTCCACTTT. Together with reference TRBV7-9 and TRBJ1-6, the CDR3 gives the full variable domain: DTGVSQNPRHKITKRGQNVTFRCDPISEHNRLYWYRQTLGQGPEFLTYFQNEAQLEKSRLLSDRFSAERPKGSFSTLEIQRTEQGDSAMYLCASSSRTEMNSPLHFGNGTRLTVT.